This T cell receptor (beta chain) was captured by sequencing in a study of cytomegalovirus exposure and HLA in healthy donors. Turning to the study itself: Sequencing of about 179 million T cells in an earlier analysis found 95 million to 120 million unique TCR beta sequences. General study points: What a later analysis showed was that several of the most significant clusters appeared linked to common viral pathogens. TCR beta V- and J-gene trimming was later associated with a missense DCLRE1C variant. Both high specificity and high sensitivity reportedly marked the classifier's diagnosis of cytomegalovirus status.

V lost 1 base, J lost 4 bases, and 11 bases lay in between. Germline V gene sequence: CDR1 SGHAT, CDR2 FQDESV (reference sequence). The CDR3 loop spans 15 amino acids. In the PCR, 60 Vbeta and 13 Jbeta primers were used. Assay used: immunoSEQ multiplex PCR; TCRdb lists only in-frame clones, some missing. The sample includes about 91,000 clones, about nine tenths of them seen just once. With regard to this clone: The target antigen is unknown.

The clonotype originates from a man aged 25-45 years in good health and CMV-seropositive. V gene TRBV11-1 combines with J gene TRBJ2-1, with D perhaps matching TRBD1 (7 bases). What was sequenced was PBMCs. CDR3 sequence (DNA): TGTGCCAGCAGCTTAGGTCAGGGGGGATACAATGAGCAGTTCTTC. This encodes CASSLGQGGYNEQFF. The full variable domain, rest sourced from reference TRBV11-1 and TRBJ2-1, is EAEVAQSPRYKITEKSQAVAFWCDPISGHATLYWYRQILGQGPELLVQFQDESVVDDSQLPKDRFSAERLKGVDSTLKIQPAELGDSAMYLCASSLGQGGYNEQFFGPGTRLTVL.